This T cell receptor beta chain was sequenced for a study of T cells after yellow fever vaccination. Study results and limitations: Highly abundant clonotypes carried over from the bulk population could end up in FACS-sorted repertoires as contaminants. Post-booster repertoires again held most primary-vaccination clones (about 96% CD4, 80% to 90% CD8). When the response was secondary, it was weaker but reached its peak faster, day 5 versus 15. Clonotypes found in both CD4 and CD8 compartments made up a small share.

Germline CDR1 is DFQATT and CDR2 is SNEGSKA (reference sequence). CDR3 length equals 14 residues. V lost 5 bases to trimming and J lost 3 bases; unmatched junction nucleotides: 5. This clonotype has only a few counts. Its antigen is not known. MiXCR, applied by TCRdb to the 5' RACE reads, yields one record per CDR3 protein. The table records roughly 520,000 distinct CDR3 sequences, just over 20% of them present only once. The chain joins TRBV20-1 to TRBJ1-5, with 9 nucleotides matching TRBD1. The specimen was PBMCs, collected approximately 22 days after the first yellow fever vaccination. The TCR sequence derives from a man aged 18-30 years who received the YFV17D yellow fever vaccine. The CDR3 DNA sequence: TGCAGTGCTGAGGGACAGGGCGCCAATCAGCCCCAGCATTTT. Protein product: CSAEGQGANQPQHF.